The next 29 T cell receptor beta chains were all read from a single sample in a study of OX40 agonist ivuxolimab in advanced cancers. Data came from immunoSEQ multiplex PCR; TCRdb stores just in-frame clones and leaves some out. The sample holds about 82,000 clones, around nine tenths seen once. Here the sequenced sample was CD4+ or CD8+ T cells sorted from blood, taken in a trial of the OX40 agonist ivuxolimab. The receptors here all came from an adult with an advanced solid tumor such as melanoma, head and neck, liver or kidney cancer.

A note on this clone: Its ends do not fully match the called genes, so a read error is possible. The chain joins TRBV7-7 to TRBJ2-3, with 8 bases matching TRBD2. The CDR3 length is 14 residues. Germline CDR1 and CDR2: SSHAT and FNYEAQ (reference sequence). The CDR3 spells CASSETSGTDTQYF. Here the CDR3 DNA reads TGTGCTAGCAGCGAGACTAGCGGCACAGATACGCAGTATTTT.

CDR3 protein: CASSFMGGMNTEAFF. For the CDR3, the DNA is TGTGCCAGCAGCTTCATGGGGGGTATGAACACTGAAGCTTTCTTT. V usage is TRBV7-9 and J usage is TRBJ1-1; tentatively, D is TRBD1 (5 bases). CDR3 length equals 15 residues. Between the trimmed V and J ends, which lost 3 bases and 0 bases, there was a span of 11 bases. Germline CDR1 reads SEHNR; CDR2 reads FQNEAQ (reference sequence). Based on the CDR3 plus reference TRBV7-9 and TRBJ1-1, the full variable domain is DTGVSQNPRHKITKRGQNVTFRCDPISEHNRLYWYRQTLGQGPEFLTYFQNEAQLEKSRLLSDRFSAERPKGSFSTLEIQRTEQGDSAMYLCASSFMGGMNTEAFFGQGTRLTVV.

The rearrangement joins TRBV11-3 to TRBJ1-2, with a weak D call TRBD1 (6 bases). V was clipped by 5 bases and J by 5 bases, with 18 bases between them. The CDR3 runs to 15 residues. The V gene's germline CDR1 is SGHNT and CDR2 YENEEA. Here the CDR3 reads CASSRGTQRSYGYTF. CDR3 DNA sequence: TGTGCCAGCAGCCGAGGGACACAAAGATCGTATGGCTACACCTTC.

The rearrangement links TRBV19 to TRBJ1-2; 8 bases map to TRBD1. The CDR3 totals 13 residues. Germline V gene sequence: CDR1 LNHDA, CDR2 SQIVND (reference sequence). With V trimmed by 4 bases and J by 7 bases, 5 bases remained unmatched. The CDR3 DNA reads TGTGCCAGTAGTACGCGGACAGGGAGTGGCTACACCTTC. As protein: CASSTRTGSGYTF.

This chain joins TRBV2 and TRBJ2-5; the match to TRBD2 covers 13 bases. Germline V CDR1 and CDR2: SNHLY, FYNNEI. V was clipped by 5 bases and J by 3 bases; unmatched bases: 9. The CDR3 extends over 17 amino acids. The CDR3 region has the DNA TGTGCCAGCAGTCATACTAGCGGGGGGGCAAGTAAAGAGACCCAGTACTTC. It encodes CASSHTSGGASKETQYF.

The chain is built from TRBV5-5 and TRBJ2-5; 7 positions agree with TRBD2. Looked up from germline, CDR1 is SGHKS and CDR2 is YYEKEE (reference sequence). J lost 1 base, V lost 4 bases, and 4 bases had no gene match. CDR3 size: 14 residues. The CDR3 DNA sequence: TGTGCCAGCAGCCCCCTAGCGGCCCAAGAGACCCAGTACTTC. Encoded protein: CASSPLAAQETQYF. The full variable domain, rest sourced from reference TRBV5-5 and TRBJ2-5, is DAGVTQSPTHLIKTRGQQVTLRCSPISGHKSVSWYQQVLGQGPQFIFQYYEKEERGRGNFPDRFSARQFPNYSSELNVNALLLGDSALYLCASSPLAAQETQYFGPGTRLLVL.

The V call is TRBV4-1, the J call TRBJ2-7; the D is unclear. The CDR3 loop spans 18 amino acids. The germline V and J ends were trimmed by 0 bases and 4 bases, with 22 bases remaining between them. Germline V CDR1 and CDR2: MGHRA, YSYEKL. CDR3 region: CASSQEFRQPSIGYEQYF. The CDR3 region has the DNA TGCGCCAGCAGCCAAGAATTTCGGCAGCCGTCGATAGGTTACGAGCAGTACTTC.

V and J are TRBV6-1 and TRBJ2-7, with D perhaps being TRBD1 or TRBD2 (5 bases each). Germline V gene sequence: CDR1 MNHNS, CDR2 SASEGT. Trimming shortened V by 10 bases and J by 6 bases, and 16 bases separated the two germline ends. CDR3 length: 12 residues. The CDR3 coding sequence is TGTGCCACCGGGGACCGGGCGTCCGAGCAGTACTTC. Protein: CATGDRASEQYF.

The rearrangement joins TRBV2 to TRBJ2-1; perhaps TRBD1 as D (5 bases). The V gene lost 4 bases and the J gene lost 10 bases, with 11 bases spanning the gap. The germline V gene has CDR1 SNHLY and CDR2 FYNNEI. The CDR3 loop spans 12 amino acids. CDR3 coding DNA: TGTGCCAGCAGTGTAAATAGGGGCGAGCAGTTCTTC. Translation gives CASSVNRGEQFF.

The CDR3 protein is CASSQEWGGFGYTF. CDR3 nucleotides: TGCGCCAGCAGCCAAGAGTGGGGGGGATTTGGCTACACCTTC. The chain has TRBV4-1 and TRBJ1-2, with D tentatively TRBD1 (5 bases). The ends were cut back, 0 bases at V and 7 bases at J, with 12 bases in the middle. Germline assignment: CDR1 MGHRA and CDR2 YSYEKL. This CDR3 region has 14 residues.

V gene TRBV11-2 combines with J gene TRBJ2-7; TRBD2 agrees at 13 bases. The CDR3 extends over 15 amino acids. With 4 bases clipped from V and 7 bases from J, the junction kept 7 bases outside the gene matches. Per the germline V gene, CDR1 is SGHAT and CDR2 is FQNNGV. The CDR3 region has the DNA TGTGCCAGCAGCTCCCGGACTAGCGGGAGAGGGGAGCAGTACTTC. It encodes CASSSRTSGRGEQYF.

The chain recombines TRBV6-5 with TRBJ2-7, with 12 positions matching TRBD1. The germline V gene has CDR1 MNHEY and CDR2 SVGAGI. The CDR3 runs 13 residues. With 5 bases clipped from V and 5 bases from J, the junction kept 1 base outside the gene matches. DNA for the CDR3: TGTGCCAGCAGTCGGGACAGGGGGCACGAGCAGTACTTC. Encoded protein: CASSRDRGHEQYF.

The V and J genes are TRBV11-3 and TRBJ2-3; 7 bases line up with TRBD2. With 5 bases clipped from V and 3 bases from J, the junction kept 5 bases outside the gene matches. There are 14 residues in the CDR3. Germline values: CDR1 SGHNT, CDR2 YENEEA. The chain's CDR3 is CASSRGGGTDTQYF. The DNA of the CDR3 is TGTGCCAGCAGCCGAGGCGGGGGAACAGATACGCAGTATTTT.

The V gene is TRBV6-4, the J gene TRBJ1-1, with D possibly matching TRBD1 (5 bases). The CDR3 contains 14 residues. Germline V gene sequence: CDR1 MRHNA, CDR2 SNTAGT. Trimming stripped 4 bases from V and 1 base from J, with 10 bases between. CDR3 nucleotide sequence: TGTGCCAGCAGTGTTGGGGGACCGAACACTGAAGCTTTCTTT. This codes for CASSVGGPNTEAFF.

The genes are TRBV11-2 and TRBJ2-5; either TRBD1 or TRBD2 may fit D (5 bases each). The ends were cut back, 8 bases at V and 4 bases at J, with 11 bases in the middle. Germline CDR1 is SGHAT and CDR2 is FQNNGV. The CDR3 is 12 amino acids. Here the CDR3 DNA reads TGTGCCAGCGGGGCTGAGGGAGAGACCCAGTACTTC. Translating it yields CASGAEGETQYF.

This chain uses TRBV6-6 with TRBJ2-2; 7 bases map to TRBD1. CDR3 length: 16 amino acids. Losses at the gene ends were 6 bases for V and 1 base for J; bases not matched to a gene: 8. Germline loops: CDR1 MNHNY, CDR2 SVGAGI (reference sequence). CDR3 nucleotides: TGTGCCAGCAGCCCACAGGGGTCGATGAACACCGGGGAGCTGTTTTTT. Translation gives CASSPQGSMNTGELFF.

The J gene is TRBJ1-1, the V gene TRBV5-1; 8 nucleotides agree with TRBD1. V shed 4 bases and J 8 bases; nucleotides not matched to a gene: 10. The CDR3 sequence is 14 residues long. Germline-derived CDR1 and CDR2 are SGHRS and YFSETQ. CDR3 sequence reads: CASSGRQGSAEAFF. The CDR3 DNA reads TGCGCCAGCAGCGGACGACAGGGGTCCGCCGAAGCTTTCTTT.

The V gene is TRBV5-6, the J gene TRBJ1-1; D might be TRBD1 (5 bases). The CDR3 sequence is 16 residues long. Germline assignment: CDR1 SGHDT and CDR2 YYEEEE. Trimming stripped 0 bases from V and 2 bases from J, with 14 bases between. This CDR3 is CASSLDSGRKNTEAFF. CDR3 in DNA: TGTGCCAGCAGCTTGGATTCGGGACGTAAAAACACTGAAGCTTTCTTT. Based on the CDR3 plus reference TRBV5-6 and TRBJ1-1, the full variable domain is DAGVTQSPTHLIKTRGQQVTLRCSPKSGHDTVSWYQQALGQGPQFIFQYYEEEERQRGNFPDRFSGHQFPNYSSELNVNALLLGDSALYLCASSLDSGRKNTEAFFGQGTRLTVV.

V is TRBV5-1 and J is TRBJ2-5; D is ambiguous. The V end lost 0 bases, the J end lost 0 bases, and 6 bases lay between the germline ends. Germline V gene lookup returns CDR1 SGHRS and CDR2 YFSETQ. The CDR3 spans 14 residues. This CDR3 is CASSLVSHQETQYF. For the CDR3, the DNA is TGCGCCAGCAGCTTGGTTAGCCACCAAGAGACCCAGTACTTC.

The chain links TRBV6-5 to TRBJ1-5, with D possibly matching TRBD1 (5 bases). Germline V gives CDR1 MNHEY, CDR2 SVGAGI. With 6 bases removed from V and 5 bases from J, the gap between germline ends came to 14 bases. The CDR3 totals 14 residues. Here the CDR3 DNA reads TGTGCCAGCAGCCGACAACCGGGGCATCAGCCCCAGCATTTT. It encodes CASSRQPGHQPQHF.

The rearrangement joins TRBV11-3 to TRBJ1-2; D is possibly TRBD1 (6 bases). Trimming removed 2 bases at V and 7 bases at J, with 11 bases between. Germline lookup yields CDR1 SGHNT and CDR2 YENEEA. The CDR3 spans 13 residues. The CDR3 reads CASSLNREGGYTF. CDR3 DNA: TGTGCCAGCAGCTTAAACAGGGAGGGTGGCTACACCTTC.

This clone occurred once. J is TRBJ2-7 and V is TRBV10-3; D ambiguous. CDR1 and CDR2 from the germline V gene are ENHRY and SYGVKD. The CDR3 is 15 amino acids. Trimming took 6 bases from V and 0 from J, leaving 15 bases between them. CDR3: CAISDNPHSSYEQYF. As DNA, the CDR3 is TGTGCCATCAGCGACAACCCACACAGCTCCTACGAGCAGTACTTC.

The chain carries TRBV19 and TRBJ1-3; D call uncertain. Germline lookup yields CDR1 LNHDA and CDR2 SQIVND (reference sequence). The CDR3 extends over 15 amino acids. The V and J ends lost 4 bases and 2 bases respectively, with 12 bases between them. This CDR3 is CASSTQTRTGNTIYF. As DNA, the CDR3 is TGTGCCAGTAGTACCCAGACACGGACTGGAAACACCATATATTTT.

The chain combines TRBV19 with TRBJ2-3; 9 bases are shared with TRBD1. CDR1 LNHDA and CDR2 SQIVND come from the germline V gene (reference sequence). This CDR3 has 15 residues. V trimming: 7 bases; J trimming: 0 bases; junction bases outside the gene matches: 5. In DNA, the CDR3 is TGTGCCAGTACCCGGGGGACAGGGAGCACAGATACGCAGTATTTT. Protein product: CASTRGTGSTDTQYF.

The chain joins TRBV2 to TRBJ2-1; 7 nucleotides match TRBD1. Germline assignment: CDR1 SNHLY and CDR2 FYNNEI. With V trimmed by 8 bases and J by 3 bases, 10 bases remained unmatched. This CDR3 contains 15 residues. The CDR3 reads CASVSGQRNYNEQFF. The CDR3 coding sequence is TGTGCCAGCGTATCGGGACAGAGAAACTACAATGAGCAGTTCTTC.

The rearrangement uses TRBV7-3 and TRBJ2-5; D possibly corresponds to TRBD2 (6 bases). This CDR3 is 15 amino acids long. Trimming took 1 base from V and 0 from J, leaving 9 bases between them. Per germline, CDR1 SGHTA and CDR2 FQGTGA. The CDR3 loop reads CASSLSGNYQETQYF. The CDR3 nucleotides read TGTGCCAGCAGCTTAAGCGGGAATTACCAAGAGACCCAGTACTTC.

V and J are TRBV18 and TRBJ1-4; D might be TRBD1 (5 bases). Between the trimmed V and J ends, which lost 4 bases and 3 bases, there was a span of 15 bases. This CDR3 is built from 16 residues. Germline CDR1 and CDR2: KGHSH and LQKENI. CDR3 nucleotides: TGTGCCAGCTCACGCAGTACAGGCTCCTCTAATGAAAAACTGTTTTTT. It is translated as CASSRSTGSSNEKLFF.

The V gene is TRBV10-1, the J gene TRBJ1-1, with D perhaps TRBD1 (6 bases). Germline CDR1 and CDR2: WNHNN and SYGVQD (reference sequence). Trimming cost V 6 bases and J 1 base, with 15 bases left between them. This CDR3 spans 15 amino acids. CDR3 amino acids: CASSRGGGANTEAFF. CDR3 sequence (DNA): TGCGCCAGCAGCCGCGGCGGGGGCGCGAACACTGAAGCTTTCTTT.

This rearrangement joins TRBV5-1 to TRBJ2-3, with 7 nucleotides matching TRBD2. Trimming took 0 bases from V and 2 from J; bases not matched to a gene: 6. The CDR3 is 16 residues long. From germline, CDR1 is SGHRS and CDR2 YFSETQ. CDR3 bases: TGCGCCAGCAGCTTGGCAACTAGCGCGTTCACAGATACGCAGTATTTT. It encodes CASSLATSAFTDTQYF. Drawing the rest from reference TRBV5-1 and TRBJ2-3, the complete variable domain is KAGVTQTPRYLIKTRGQQVTLSCSPISGHRSVSWYQQTPGQGLQFLFEYFSETQRNKGNFPGRFSGRQFSNSRSEMNVSTLELGDSALYLCASSLATSAFTDTQYFGPGTRLTVL.